This T cell receptor (beta chain) is from a study of blood T cell repertoires in COVID-19. About the research overall: PBMCs, B-cell-depleted T cells, or T cells provided the cDNA or gDNA that made up the material.

This clone has only a few counts. The Seattle site enrolled patients during active infection and followed them longitudinally. The ends lost 7 bases at V and 2 bases at J; junction bases unmatched: 4. The CDR3 has 15 amino acids. Germline CDR1 is MNHEY and CDR2 is SMNVEV (reference sequence). In the authors' workflow: From reference gene primer amplification, estimates of nucleated cell counts were derived. The method was immunoSEQ multiplex PCR; TCRdb's version includes in-frame clones alone and lacks a portion of them. D and trimming come from the DNA, and the V and J calls and clone size come from that table. Of fewer than 60,000 clones listed, roughly four fifths were seen once; the top ten hold 20% to 30%.

The sample taken for sequencing was peripheral blood. This TCR derives from a woman older than 75 with COVID-19, enrolled during active disease. This chain uses TRBV27 with TRBJ2-1; 11 nucleotides align to TRBD2. The CDR3 DNA is TGTGCCAGCACCTTAGCGGGAGGGCCCTACAATGAGCAGTTCTTC. Protein: CASTLAGGPYNEQFF.